A single sample gave rise to the 11 T cell receptor beta chains below, sequenced in a study of early T cells in non-severe SARS-CoV-2 infection. MiXCR was run by TCRdb on the 5' RACE reads, yielding one entry per CDR3 protein. This table holds 64,000 or so distinct CDR3 sequences, approximately 12% found once. The sequences come from whole blood, collected at baseline. The receptors were gathered from an adult who was a healthcare worker with PCR-confirmed SARS-CoV-2 infection or an uninfected control (not recorded which).

This clonotype is deemed medium-sized. At one end the junction does not follow the germline gene, possibly because of a read error. CDR3 in DNA: TGTGCCCGCAGGCAATGGACAGGGGGCAATCAGCCCCAGCATTTT. As protein: CARRQWTGGNQPQHF. This chain uses TRBV12-3 or TRBV12-4 with TRBJ1-5; 9 nucleotides agree with TRBD1. The CDR3 has 15 amino acids.

The rearrangement joins TRBV6-4 to TRBJ2-2; D is unclear. This CDR3 is built from 13 residues. The V gene's germline CDR1 is MRHNA and CDR2 SNTAGT. Trimming pared 1 base from V and 5 bases from J, leaving 5 bases between. The CDR3 sequence: CASSDFRTGELFF. The CDR3, as DNA: TGTGCCAGCAGTGACTTTCGTACCGGGGAGCTGTTTTTT.

The chain combines TRBV5-4 with TRBJ2-1; 8 positions match TRBD2. The CDR3 loop spans 13 amino acids. In germline, CDR1 is SGHNT, CDR2 YYREEE (reference sequence). Trimming at V came to 4 bases and at J to 8 bases, leaving 5 bases not matched to a gene. In DNA, the CDR3 is TGTGCCAGCAGCCCCGCGGGGGGCGATGAGCAGTTCTTC. Protein product: CASSPAGGDEQFF.

This clonotype was recorded many times. V and J are TRBV7-2 and TRBJ2-3, with D unclear. Per the germline V gene, CDR1 is SGHTA and CDR2 is FQGNSA. V was cut by 2 bases and J by 1 base, with 10 bases left in between. The CDR3 has 15 residues. The CDR3 region is CASSLHLLGTDTQYF. The CDR3 DNA follows: TGTGCCAGCAGCTTACATCTTCTAGGCACAGATACGCAGTATTTT.

This clonotype appeared many times. The chain combines TRBV5-6 with TRBJ2-7; perhaps D is TRBD1 or TRBD2 (5 bases each). Germline values: CDR1 SGHDT, CDR2 YYEEEE. The CDR3 is made up of 13 amino acids. Trimming stripped 3 bases from V and 4 bases from J, with 11 bases between. The CDR3 reads CASSWAGTYEQYF. CDR3 sequence (DNA): TGTGCCAGCAGCTGGGCAGGGACGTACGAGCAGTACTTC.

This clonotype was counted many times. V gene TRBV3-1 combines with J gene TRBJ2-5; 10 nucleotides line up with TRBD2. This CDR3 contains 16 residues. Per germline, CDR1 LGHDT and CDR2 YNNKEL (reference sequence). With V trimmed by 2 bases and J by 3 bases, 6 bases remained unmatched. CDR3 sequence: CASSQRGSGREETQYF. The CDR3 DNA follows: TGTGCCAGCAGCCAACGCGGGAGCGGGAGGGAAGAGACCCAGTACTTC.

The chain combines TRBV7-9 with TRBJ2-2; D unclear. V was shortened by 5 bases and J by 7 bases, with 11 bases between the two germline ends. In germline, CDR1 is SEHNR, CDR2 FQNEAQ (reference sequence). The CDR3 has 13 amino acids. For the CDR3, the DNA is TGTGCCAGCAGCCTAGAATCGGTCGGGGAGCTGTTTTTT. It specifies CASSLESVGELFF. The whole variable domain, filled in from reference TRBV7-9 and TRBJ2-2, reads DTGVSQNPRHKITKRGQNVTFRCDPISEHNRLYWYRQTLGQGPEFLTYFQNEAQLEKSRLLSDRFSAERPKGSFSTLEIQRTEQGDSAMYLCASSLESVGELFFGEGSRLTVL.

The chain carries TRBV29-1 and TRBJ2-1; D might be TRBD2 (6 bases). The CDR3 extends over 16 amino acids. Per the germline V gene, CDR1 is SQVTM and CDR2 is ANQGSEA. V lost 0 bases and J 0 bases, leaving 12 bases between the germline ends. The CDR3 reads CSVEDLATSSYNEQFF. DNA of the CDR3: TGCAGCGTTGAAGATCTAGCGACTAGCTCCTACAATGAGCAGTTCTTC.

This clonotype has a handful of counts. The genes are TRBV4-3 and TRBJ1-1, with TRBD1 as a possible D gene (6 bases). Germline CDR1 is LGHNA and CDR2 is YSLEER. The CDR3 length is 14 residues. Trimming pared 3 bases from V and 2 bases from J, leaving 10 bases between. This chain's CDR3 is CASSQPGGNTEAFF. The CDR3 DNA reads as TGCGCCAGCAGCCAGCCCGGGGGCAACACTGAAGCTTTCTTT.

This clonotype came up many times. The chain employs TRBV5-1 and TRBJ2-1; 8 nucleotides align to TRBD1. The CDR3 covers 14 residues. Germline V gene sequence: CDR1 SGHRS, CDR2 YFSETQ. Trimming cost V 4 bases and J 8 bases; bases outside gene matches: 8. The CDR3 DNA sequence: TGCGCCAGCAGCCCCGGACAGGGAGGAGATGAGCAGTTCTTC. Protein product: CASSPGQGGDEQFF. The full variable domain, with the rest looked up from reference TRBV5-1 and TRBJ2-1, is KAGVTQTPRYLIKTRGQQVTLSCSPISGHRSVSWYQQTPGQGLQFLFEYFSETQRNKGNFPGRFSGRQFSNSRSEMNVSTLELGDSALYLCASSPGQGGDEQFFGPGTRLTVL.

This clonotype was counted between two and nine times. The CDR3 DNA reads TGTGCCAGCAGTTTACAGGGTGCCTACAATGAGCAGTTCTTC. Residues: CASSLQGAYNEQFF. The V gene is TRBV28, the J gene TRBJ2-1; a weak D match, TRBD1 (5 bases). This CDR3 spans 14 amino acids. The V end lost 2 bases, the J end lost 2 bases, and 7 bases lay between the germline ends. Germline CDR1 reads MDHEN; CDR2 reads SYDVKM.